This TCR beta chain was documented in a study of blood T cell repertoires in COVID-19. Study in general: Researchers got acute and convalescent COVID-19 samples from the United States, Italy and Spain. Sources were T cells, B-cell-depleted T cells, or PBMCs; the material itself was cDNA or gDNA.

Methods used by the authors: Using reference gene primer amplification, nucleated cell counts were estimated. Some clones are missing from TCRdb's copy, which holds only in-frame ones; the method was immunoSEQ multiplex PCR. The V and J calls and the clone size are those of that table, but D and trimming were determined from the DNA. The repertoire consists of 250,000 to 400,000 clones, with roughly 90% occurring once and the leading ten covering 2.5% to 3.5%. A Seattle source enrolled patients during active infection and followed them longitudinally. CDR3 length equals 17 residues. Germline V gene sequence: CDR1 MGHRA, CDR2 YSYEKL. Trimming removed 5 bases at V and 4 bases at J, with 23 bases between.

The rearrangement links TRBV4-1 to TRBJ2-5; maybe TRBD2 (6 bases). Sequenced sample: peripheral blood. This receptor was identified in a woman aged 25 to 39 with COVID-19, enrolled during active disease. CDR3 DNA: TGCGCCAGCAGCACTCCCGGTTTGAGGCAGGGAGGAGAGACCCAGTACTTC. Protein: CASSTPGLRQGGETQYF.